Below, 24 T cell receptor beta chains from the same sample are listed, as sequenced in a study of shared clonotypes between healthy human individuals. Sequenced by immunoSEQ multiplex PCR; TCRdb stores in-frame clones only, minus some. The sample holds millions of clones, 85% to 95% seen once. The source material was naive CD4+ T cells sorted from blood. The subset here: CD45RA+ positively selected. Every receptor here comes from a man younger than 35 in good health.

This clone has just one count. The rearrangement links TRBV4-3 to TRBJ2-1; D uncertain. The germline V gene encodes CDR1 LGHNA and CDR2 YSLEER. CDR3 size: 17 residues. V shed 1 base and J shed 4 bases, with 17 bases lying between them. The CDR3 here is CASSQGGSDFSYNEQFF. The CDR3 nucleotides read TGCGCCAGCAGCCAAGGCGGTTCAGACTTTTCATACAATGAGCAGTTCTTC.

The rearrangement joins TRBV2 to TRBJ2-1, with unresolved D. CDR3 size: 11 residues. Deletions cut 8 bases from V and 7 bases from J, with 9 bases between. CDR1 and CDR2 from the germline V gene are SNHLY and FYNNEI. CDR3 loop: CASLVGNEQFF. The CDR3 DNA reads as TGTGCCAGCCTGGTGGGTAATGAGCAGTTCTTC. Full variable domain (remainder filled in from reference TRBV2 and TRBJ2-1): EPEVTQTPSHQVTQMGQEVILRCVPISNHLYFYWYRQILGQKVEFLVSFYNNEISEKSEIFDDQFSVERPDGSNFTLKIRSTKLEDSAMYFCASLVGNEQFFGPGTRLTVL.

Details on this clone: Other DNA sequences within the sample encode an identical CDR3. This chain connects TRBV6-1 to TRBJ2-5; D is perhaps TRBD1 (6 bases). Germline V gene data show CDR1 as MNHNS and CDR2 as SASEGT. V lost 0 bases and J 5 bases, leaving 10 bases between the germline ends. CDR3 length: 14 amino acids. CDR3 sequence (DNA): TGTGCCAGCAGTGAAGCCTGGGGGCGGGAGACCCAGTACTTC. Its protein product is CASSEAWGRETQYF.

The gene calls are TRBV2 and TRBJ1-1; no clear D. V was cut by 2 bases and J by 1 base, with 11 bases left in between. This CDR3 contains 15 residues. Germline CDR1 SNHLY, CDR2 FYNNEI. The CDR3, as DNA: TGTGCCAGCAGTGAATCAAGGGATGGGAACACTGAAGCTTTCTTT. Its protein product is CASSESRDGNTEAFF.

J is TRBJ1-6 and V is TRBV6-5, with D possibly TRBD1 on 5 matching bases. The CDR3 extends over 16 amino acids. Trimming removed 0 bases from V and 5 bases from J, with 11 bases in between. The germline CDR1 and CDR2 sequences are MNHEY and SVGAGI. The CDR3 DNA is TGTGCCAGCAGTTACTCAAGTCGGGGGAATAATTCACCCCTCCACTTT. Its translation: CASSYSSRGNNSPLHF.

This clone was recorded only once. This rearrangement joins TRBV5-1 to TRBJ2-5; D may correspond to TRBD1 or TRBD2 (5 bases each). The CDR3 spans 15 residues. Trimming took off 4 bases at V and 4 bases at J, with 17 bases between the two ends. Germline values: CDR1 SGHRS, CDR2 YFSETQ. The CDR3 protein is CASSRAGTPGETQYF. As DNA, the CDR3 is TGCGCCAGCAGCAGGGCCGGGACCCCAGGAGAGACCCAGTACTTC.

The chain employs TRBV19 and TRBJ1-1, with D hard to call. This CDR3 spans 15 amino acids. The V gene's germline CDR1 is LNHDA and CDR2 SQIVND (reference sequence). The V end was cut by 1 base, the J end by 1 base, with 10 bases between. The CDR3, as DNA: TGTGCCAGTAGTATAGGGTGGACGGGGAACACTGAAGCTTTCTTT. Residues: CASSIGWTGNTEAFF.

This clone occurred once. The chain couples TRBV7-3 to TRBJ2-7, with 7 bases identical to TRBD2. Germline CDR1 reads SGHTA; CDR2 reads FQGTGA. After removal of 1 base from V and 6 bases from J, the junction contained 6 bases not matched to a gene. The CDR3 sequence is 14 residues long. The CDR3 here is CASSLIPGEGEQYF. CDR3 sequence (DNA): TGTGCCAGCAGCTTAATCCCGGGGGAGGGCGAGCAGTACTTC.

The V call is TRBV5-1, the J call TRBJ1-1, with D unclear. Germline CDR1 and CDR2: SGHRS and YFSETQ. The CDR3 length is 15 residues. V was trimmed by 0 bases and J by 2 bases, leaving 11 bases between them. The CDR3 is CASSLALNKNTEAFF. CDR3 nucleotides: TGCGCCAGCAGCTTGGCCCTGAACAAAAACACTGAAGCTTTCTTT.

The V and J genes are TRBV10-3 and TRBJ2-7; possible D gene TRBD1, 8 bases. V lost 2 bases to trimming and J lost 5 bases, with 13 bases between them. CDR1 and CDR2 from the germline V gene are ENHRY and SYGVKD. This CDR3 contains 14 residues. The CDR3 DNA reads as TGTGCCATCAGTGAGCGGGAGGACAGGGACGAGCAGTACTTC. It is translated as CAISEREDRDEQYF.

The CDR3 DNA reads as TGTGCCAGCAGTTTATTAGCGGGGGCCCAACCTGTAGCCAAAAACATTCAGTACTTC. Its protein product is CASSLLAGAQPVAKNIQYF. The chain joins TRBV28 to TRBJ2-4, with 9 bases lining up with TRBD2. This CDR3 is 19 amino acids long. The ends lost 1 base at V and 0 bases at J; junction bases unmatched: 10. Germline V gene lookup returns CDR1 MDHEN and CDR2 SYDVKM.

The rearrangement uses TRBV29-1 and TRBJ2-7; 7 nucleotides line up with TRBD2. Per germline, CDR1 SQVTM and CDR2 ANQGSEA. Unmatched junction bases numbered 5, after V lost 2 bases and J lost 1 base. This CDR3 region has 14 residues. The CDR3: CSVESASGSYEQYF. The CDR3, as DNA: TGCAGCGTTGAATCGGCTAGCGGATCCTACGAGCAGTACTTC.

The V call is TRBV7-9, the J call TRBJ2-3; 9 bases align to TRBD2. The CDR3 runs 17 residues. Germline CDR1 is SEHNR and CDR2 is FQNEAQ (reference sequence). V lost 1 base, J lost 5 bases, and 10 bases stayed unmatched. CDR3 in amino acids: CASSLVLAGPQGDTQYF. The CDR3 DNA is TGTGCCAGCAGCTTAGTCCTAGCGGGGCCTCAGGGAGATACGCAGTATTTT.

The table lists this clone with a count of one. In DNA form, the CDR3 reads TGCGCCAGCAGCCTGGAAGGGACATTGTTTTACTATGGCTACACCTTC. Translation: CASSLEGTLFYYGYTF. The V call is TRBV4-1, the J call TRBJ1-2; D is possibly TRBD1 (6 bases). This CDR3 contains 16 residues. The V end lost 4 bases, the J end lost 3 bases, and 18 bases lay between the germline ends. CDR1 MGHRA and CDR2 YSYEKL come from the germline V gene.

To note about this clone: Within the sample, other DNA sequences also encode this same CDR3. The chain carries TRBV2 and TRBJ1-1; D unresolved. From germline, CDR1 is SNHLY and CDR2 FYNNEI. V was trimmed by 2 bases and J by 1 base, leaving 5 bases between them. There are 13 residues in the CDR3. This chain's CDR3 is CASSERGNTEAFF. CDR3 coding DNA: TGTGCCAGCAGTGAACGAGGGAACACTGAAGCTTTCTTT.

The V and J genes are TRBV5-1 and TRBJ2-3, with 8 bases lining up with TRBD1. V lost 0 bases and J lost 4; bases outside the gene matches: 7. The CDR3 sequence is 16 residues long. CDR1 is SGHRS, CDR2 YFSETQ, per germline. CDR3 region: CASSLVLTGAPDTQYF. The DNA for the CDR3 is TGCGCCAGCAGCTTGGTCCTGACAGGGGCCCCAGATACGCAGTATTTT.

The chain uses TRBV5-1 and TRBJ2-7, with 10 bases lining up with TRBD1. The CDR3 is 14 amino acids. V lost 3 bases and J lost 5; bases outside the gene matches: 5. CDR1 SGHRS and CDR2 YFSETQ come from the germline V gene. This CDR3 is CASSSGTGEDEQYF. The CDR3 coding sequence is TGCGCCAGCAGCTCCGGGACAGGGGAGGACGAGCAGTACTTC.

The gene calls are TRBV4-2 and TRBJ1-4; possibly TRBD1 for D (5 bases). The germline V and J ends were trimmed by 3 bases and 4 bases, with 15 bases remaining between them. There are 16 residues in the CDR3. The germline gives CDR1 LGHNA, CDR2 YNFKEQ. CDR3 sequence: CASSHKIGTDNEKLFF. The CDR3, as DNA: TGTGCCAGCAGCCACAAAATAGGGACGGATAATGAAAAACTGTTTTTT.

CDR3 nucleotide sequence: TGTGCCAGCAGCCTCAAGACCGGGACTAGCGGGACGGGAGAGCAGTTCTTC. This encodes CASSLKTGTSGTGEQFF. The chain joins TRBV28 to TRBJ2-1; the match to TRBD2 covers 13 bases. V shed 6 bases, J shed 10 bases, and the junction held 15 bases outside the gene matches. The CDR3 totals 17 residues. In germline, CDR1 is MDHEN, CDR2 SYDVKM. Using reference TRBV28 and TRBJ2-1 for the parts outside the CDR3, the full variable domain is DVKVTQSSRYLVKRTGEKVFLECVQDMDHENMFWYRQDPGLGLRLIYFSYDVKMKEKGDIPEGYSVSREKKERFSLILESASTNQTSMYLCASSLKTGTSGTGEQFFGPGTRLTVL.

V gene TRBV7-9 combines with J gene TRBJ1-4; 10 nucleotides match TRBD1. There are 15 residues in the CDR3. The V and J ends lost 3 bases and 5 bases, in that order; junction bases with no gene match: 3. Germline loops: CDR1 SEHNR, CDR2 FQNEAQ (reference sequence). The CDR3 nucleotides are TGTGCCAGCAGCTTTAGGACAGGGGGGAATGAAAAACTGTTTTTT. It yields the protein CASSFRTGGNEKLFF.

The chain combines TRBV7-2 with TRBJ1-5; D remains unclear. Germline V CDR1 and CDR2: SGHTA, FQGNSA. V lost 1 base and J 6 bases, leaving 7 bases between the germline ends. The CDR3 loop spans 13 amino acids. The CDR3, as DNA: TGTGCCAGCAGCTTAGAAGGAGTTCAGCCCCAGCATTTT. It specifies CASSLEGVQPQHF.

The chain joins TRBV11-2 to TRBJ2-3, with 8 positions matching TRBD2. Per germline, CDR1 SGHAT and CDR2 FQNNGV. The V segment lost 5 bases and the J segment 2 bases; nucleotides outside the gene matches: 9. The CDR3 length is 16 residues. The CDR3 DNA is TGTGCCAGCAGCCGTTGGGGGCGGGGGGCCACAGATACGCAGTATTTT. Encoded protein: CASSRWGRGATDTQYF.

The chain links TRBV18 to TRBJ2-7; 12 bases are a match to TRBD2. Germline CDR1 and CDR2: KGHSH and LQKENI. After removal of 3 bases from V and 3 bases from J, the junction contained 9 bases not matched to a gene. This CDR3 spans 17 amino acids. The DNA of the CDR3 is TGTGCCAGCTCACCTTCTCGACTAGCGGGGGACTACTACGAGCAGTACTTC. Amino acid sequence: CASSPSRLAGDYYEQYF.

The chain is built from TRBV18 and TRBJ2-1, with TRBD2 matching over 13 bases. The V and J ends lost 4 bases and 5 bases, in that order; junction bases with no gene match: 2. The CDR3 has 15 residues. The germline V gene has CDR1 KGHSH and CDR2 LQKENI. The CDR3 DNA follows: TGTGCCAGCTCACGGGGACTAGCGGGGAACAATGAGCAGTTCTTC. It specifies CASSRGLAGNNEQFF.